This T cell receptor beta chain appears in the sequencing data of a study of shared clonotypes between healthy human individuals (dated by TCRdb to about 2020). In the study overall: A couple of women and three men aged 18 to 49 years were included in the cohort. For each donor, CD4 naive and CD4 memory were each run on three plates, CD8 naive on two plates, and CD8 memory on one plate. To estimate repertoire size and how much clonotypes are shared between individuals, the study performed deep sequencing of blood TCR repertoires from about five healthy adults. Libraries were prepared and TCR repertoires were sequenced by different laboratories using diverse techniques, in order to increase sequencing depth and limit assay-specific biases. Per donor, leukapheresis produced somewhere between about 0.85 and 9.5 billion PBMCs.

What the study reported, not specific to this receptor: Only blood was sampled, and tissue TCR repertoires likely differ from those in blood. Clonotypes shared by all four sorted-subset donors showed higher generation probabilities than non-shared clonotypes. The genetic and exposure-history diversity represented was limited by the small number of donors. Rarefaction of sorted-subset datasets indicated incomplete sequencing despite the large sequencing depth. When several donors were compared, the shared fraction of clonotypes was 5% to 6.5% for naive CD4, roughly 3.3% for naive CD8, roughly 2.5% for memory CD4, and less than 0.45% for memory CD8. Naive subsets generally had larger estimated clonotype richness than memory subsets. Based on pairwise subsampling, the degree of clonotype sharing among donors was expected to be affected by sequencing depth.

Note on this clone: Its antigen is unknown. Base quality data are lacking; no much larger clone is found one base away.

Using the deep immunoSEQ assay, multiplex PCR amplified TCR CDR3 regions from genomic DNA. Extracted genomic DNA from each cell subset was distributed evenly across all wells of several immunoSEQ 96-well plates, and each plate was treated as a replicate. For sorted subsets, roughly 190 ng of genomic DNA, equivalent to roughly 30,000 T cell genomes, went into each replicate PCR. Purified libraries were quantified with a Qubit 3.0 fluorometer, sized on a Bioanalyzer 2100, and re-quantified with the KAPA Library Quantification kit. Every immunoSEQ 96-well plate was sequenced on a dedicated single-read 150-cycle Illumina NextSeq 550 flow cell. As for how the authors treated the data: Because the immunoSEQ output included only junctional sequences and no quality scores, the filtering could not be the same as the filtering used for full-length reads. Sequences were annotated with PyIR, a Python wrapper for IgBLAST v1.9, using IMGT germline references to assign V/J genes and CDR3. Reads with weak V/J assignments (E-value above 1e-6), missing CDR3, stop codons, out-of-frame junctions, or ambiguous translated residues were removed. V3J clonotypes were defined as sequences sharing an identical inferred V gene, J gene, and CDR3 amino acid sequence. Percentage overlap between repertoires was computed as shared unique clonotypes divided by the size of the smaller repertoire. Three approaches were used to assess repertoire richness: RTK rarefaction, the Chao1 estimator, and Recon v2.1 estimates of unobserved clonotypes. For all TCRbeta clonotypes obtained by the gDNA method from a few donors, generation probabilities were computed with OLGA. Imported from immuneACCESS, the table was reduced by TCRdb to in-frame sequences with V and J called. These copies leave out some clones; in studies compared against another copy, an unresolved V gene accounts for under half, and the cause of the remainder is not known. That table furnishes V, J and clone size, whereas the DNA furnished D and trimming. A total of over 1.4 million clones appear in this sample, 96% of them only once. About 1.2% of the sample belongs to the ten largest clones.

V is cut back by 4 bases and J by 6 bases, with 18 bases in the junction unmatched. From the cysteine up to the phenylalanine, the CDR3 has a length of 18 residues. Only CDR3 DNA remains: 54 bases, in frame from the first base. The germline V gene supplies CDR1 KGHSH and CDR2 LQKENI. Healthy HIV-negative adults with no recently reported acute infections or vaccinations were included as donors. Every donor was a Caucasian adult living in Nashville, Tennessee, USA. Magnetic negative selection was used to enrich CD4+ T cells, after which naive cells were positively selected on CD45RA and the negative fraction became the memory subset. Blood was obtained by leukapheresis, after which PBMCs were separated by Ficoll-Histopaque density gradient centrifugation and cryopreserved in liquid nitrogen vapor phase. Analytical flow cytometry was used to check the purity and quantity of every magnetically sorted T cell population. Genomic DNA was isolated from each sorted fraction and quantified by UV absorbance on a Nanodrop 2000c.

Sequences were obtained from naive CD4+ T cells sorted from blood. What this sample's cell subset or site label stands for: CD45RA+ positively selected. The clonotype was recovered from a man younger than 40 in good health. Recombination joined TRBV18 with TRBJ2-3; the central 8 bases match TRBD2. The nucleotide sequence reads TGTGCCAGCTCACTAAGGGAGGTGTCGGGACTAGTATCGGATACGCAGTATTTT. It translates as CASSLREVSGLVSDTQYF. The CDR3 plus the reference TRBV18 and TRBJ2-3 genes for the other parts give the full variable domain: NAGVMQNPRHLVRRRGQEARLRCSPMKGHSHVYWYRQLPEEGLKFMVYLQKENIIDESGMPKERFSAEFPKEGPSILRIQQVVRGDSAAYFCASSLREVSGLVSDTQYFGPGTRLTVL.